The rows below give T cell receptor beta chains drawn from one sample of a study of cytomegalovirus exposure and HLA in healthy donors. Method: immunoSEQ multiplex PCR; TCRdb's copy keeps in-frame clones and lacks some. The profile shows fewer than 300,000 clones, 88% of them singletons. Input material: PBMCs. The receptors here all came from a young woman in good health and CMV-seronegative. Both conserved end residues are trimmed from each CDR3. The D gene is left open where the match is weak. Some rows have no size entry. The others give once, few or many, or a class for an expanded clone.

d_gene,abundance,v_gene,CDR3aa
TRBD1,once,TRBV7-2,ASSLAGTGASLEQY
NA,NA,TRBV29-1,SVVPWDTSEKLF
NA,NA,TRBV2,ASTFLRVEEKLF
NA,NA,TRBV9,ASNPGSMQETQY
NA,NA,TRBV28,ASNLDTGTFYEQY
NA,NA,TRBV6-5,ASSPTGSTDTQY
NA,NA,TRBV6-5,ASSRPGVSYNEQF
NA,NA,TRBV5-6,ASSLGPGSYNEQF
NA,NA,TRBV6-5,ASREISVPDTQY
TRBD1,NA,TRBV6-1,ASSDRYGQGFETQY
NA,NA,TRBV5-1,ASSLPRVYEQY